The T cell receptor beta chain described here comes from a study of T-cell reconstitution after alpha-beta-depleted transplantation in children (dated by TCRdb to the mid-2010s). Study-level background: Using TCR repertoire profiling, the study followed T-cell immune reconstitution in a quantitative way in children after TCRalphabeta/CD19-depleted allogeneic hematopoietic cell transplantation. What the study reported, not specific to this receptor: The apparently early recovery of alphabetaT-cell counts about two months after transplant reportedly depended on only several hundred rapidly expanded clones that came from non-depleted graft cells. In some patients, high TCRbeta diversity at day 60 was attributed to recipient T cells and intrathymic progenitors that had survived conditioning. The frequencies of hyperexpanded clones fell over the following months, and after one year, T-cell counts and TCRbeta diversity were mostly attributed to newly produced T cells.

The treatment or condition label corresponds to: allogeneic hematopoietic cell transplantation with graft depleted of TCRalphabeta T cells and CD19 B cells. The children who served as transplant recipients had been given grafts of TCRalphabeta/CD19-depleted allogeneic hematopoietic cells. The library relied on PCR. Sequencing took place on an Illumina HiSeq 2500. To normalize quantification of the TCRbeta repertoire, the TCR libraries were built with molecular barcoding that relied on unique molecular identifiers. In TCRdb, the public reads were trimmed at Q25 with fastp and aligned with MiXCR, with productive beta chains retained. Rows with one shared CDR3 protein collapse into an entry with the most common genes and DNA. The table for this sample lists about 980,000 distinct CDR3 sequences; roughly 31% of them were counted only once. The ten top clones hold 25% to 35% of the sample. About this clonotype itself: Its antigen is unknown. Base qualities are not at hand, and no much larger clone is one base apart.

The receptor comes from a boy less than two years old who had a stem cell transplant for SCID, so the T cells may come from the graft donor. The specimen comprised PBMCs, mostly from graft donor cells, sampled 360 days after TCRalphabeta/CD19-depleted stem cell transplant.

The CDR3 region: CSVEAGGETQYF. The DNA sequence reads TGCAGCGTTGAGGCAGGAGGGGAGACCCAGTACTTC. The chain is made from TRBV29-1 and TRBJ2-5; 6 matching bases give a weak D call of TRBD2. Via the germline V gene, CDR1 is SQVTM and CDR2 ANQGSEA. V sheds 3 bases and J sheds 5 bases, leaving 10 bases between their ends. The CDR3 contains 12 residues, cysteine and phenylalanine counted. Only the CDR3 part of the read is kept: 36 bases, read in frame from the first base.